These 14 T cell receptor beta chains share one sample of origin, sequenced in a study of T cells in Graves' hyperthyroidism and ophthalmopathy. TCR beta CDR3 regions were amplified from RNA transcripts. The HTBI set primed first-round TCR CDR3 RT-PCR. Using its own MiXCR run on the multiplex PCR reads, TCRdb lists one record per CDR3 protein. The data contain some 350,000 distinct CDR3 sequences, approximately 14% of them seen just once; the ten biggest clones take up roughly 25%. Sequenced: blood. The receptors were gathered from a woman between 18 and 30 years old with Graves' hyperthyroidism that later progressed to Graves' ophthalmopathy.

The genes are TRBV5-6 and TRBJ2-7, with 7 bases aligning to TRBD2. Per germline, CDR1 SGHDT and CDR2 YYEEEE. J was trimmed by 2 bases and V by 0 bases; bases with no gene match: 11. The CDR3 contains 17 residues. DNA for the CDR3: TGTGCCAGCAGCTTGGTGACCCTGGGGGGGTCAGCCTACGAGCAGTACTTC. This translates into CASSLVTLGGSAYEQYF.

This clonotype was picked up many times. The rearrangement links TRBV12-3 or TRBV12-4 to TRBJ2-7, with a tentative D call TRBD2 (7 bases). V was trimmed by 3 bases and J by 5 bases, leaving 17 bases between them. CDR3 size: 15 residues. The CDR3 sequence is CASSLEGGVVHEQYF. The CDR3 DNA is TGTGCCAGCAGTTTGGAAGGGGGGGTAGTGCACGAGCAGTACTTC.

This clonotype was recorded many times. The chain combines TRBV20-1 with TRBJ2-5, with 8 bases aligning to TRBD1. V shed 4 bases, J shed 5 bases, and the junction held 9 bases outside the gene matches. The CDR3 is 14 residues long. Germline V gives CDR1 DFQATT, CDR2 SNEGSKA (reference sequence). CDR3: CSATRTGNMETQYF. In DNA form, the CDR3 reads TGCAGTGCTACTAGGACAGGGAATATGGAGACCCAGTACTTC.

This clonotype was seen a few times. The CDR3 here is CASISGGVSSYNEQFF. Here the CDR3 DNA reads TGTGCCAGCATCTCAGGAGGGGTCAGTTCCTACAATGAGCAGTTCTTC. The chain is built from TRBV27 and TRBJ2-1; D is possibly TRBD2 (6 bases). Per germline, CDR1 MNHEY and CDR2 SMNVEV (reference sequence). V was pared by 7 bases and J by 1 base, with 17 bases between. This CDR3 has 16 amino acids.

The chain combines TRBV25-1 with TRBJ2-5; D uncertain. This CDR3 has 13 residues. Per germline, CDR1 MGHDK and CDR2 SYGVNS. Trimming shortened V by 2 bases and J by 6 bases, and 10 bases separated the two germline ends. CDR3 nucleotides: TGTGCCAGCAGTGAAGGCCCCCATAAGACCCAGTACTTC. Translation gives CASSEGPHKTQYF. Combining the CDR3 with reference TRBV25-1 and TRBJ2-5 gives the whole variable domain EADIYQTPRYLVIGTGKKITLECSQTMGHDKMYWYQQDPGMELHLIHYSYGVNSTEKGDLSSESTVSRIRTEHFPLTLESARPSHTSQYLCASSEGPHKTQYFGPGTRLLVL.

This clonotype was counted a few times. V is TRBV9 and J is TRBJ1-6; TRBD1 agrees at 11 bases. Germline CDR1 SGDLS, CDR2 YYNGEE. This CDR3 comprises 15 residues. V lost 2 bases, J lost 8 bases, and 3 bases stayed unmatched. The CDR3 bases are TGTGCCAGCAGCGTCGGGACAGGGGGATATTCACCCCTCCACTTT. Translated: CASSVGTGGYSPLHF.

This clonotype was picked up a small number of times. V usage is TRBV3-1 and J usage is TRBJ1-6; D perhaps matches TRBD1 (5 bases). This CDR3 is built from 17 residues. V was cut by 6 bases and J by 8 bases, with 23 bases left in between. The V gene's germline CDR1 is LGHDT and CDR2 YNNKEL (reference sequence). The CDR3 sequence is CASRESGTRYPYSPLHF. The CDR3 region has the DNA TGTGCCAGCAGAGAGTCCGGGACGCGTTACCCTTATTCACCCCTCCACTTT.

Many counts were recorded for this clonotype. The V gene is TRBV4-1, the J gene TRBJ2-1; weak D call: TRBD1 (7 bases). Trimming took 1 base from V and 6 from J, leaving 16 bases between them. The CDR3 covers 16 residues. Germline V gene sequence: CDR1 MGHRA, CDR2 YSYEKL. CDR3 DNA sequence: TGCGCCAGCAGCCAAGTGTCAGGGGGGATCATCAATGAGCAGTTCTTC. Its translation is CASSQVSGGIINEQFF.

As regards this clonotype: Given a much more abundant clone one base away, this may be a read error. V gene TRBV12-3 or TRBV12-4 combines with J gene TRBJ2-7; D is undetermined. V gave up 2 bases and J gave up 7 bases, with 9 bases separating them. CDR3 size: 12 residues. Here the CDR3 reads CASSLYPREQYF. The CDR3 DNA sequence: TGTGCCAGCAGTTTATACCCTCGGGAGCAGTACTTC.

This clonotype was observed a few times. CDR3 region: CASSLWGTSGNNQETQYF. The CDR3 DNA follows: TGCGCCAGCAGCTTGTGGGGGACTAGCGGGAACAATCAAGAGACCCAGTACTTC. V usage is TRBV5-1 and J usage is TRBJ2-5; 13 bases are a match to TRBD2. V dropped 1 base and J dropped 2; count of bases not matched to a gene: 8. Germline assignment: CDR1 SGHRS and CDR2 YFSETQ. The CDR3 extends over 18 amino acids.

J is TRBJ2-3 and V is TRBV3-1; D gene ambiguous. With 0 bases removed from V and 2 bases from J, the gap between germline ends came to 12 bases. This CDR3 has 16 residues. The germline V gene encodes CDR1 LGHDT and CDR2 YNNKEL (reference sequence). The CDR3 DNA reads TGTGCCAGCAGCCAAGATTTATCCGGAAACACAGATACGCAGTATTTT. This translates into CASSQDLSGNTDTQYF.

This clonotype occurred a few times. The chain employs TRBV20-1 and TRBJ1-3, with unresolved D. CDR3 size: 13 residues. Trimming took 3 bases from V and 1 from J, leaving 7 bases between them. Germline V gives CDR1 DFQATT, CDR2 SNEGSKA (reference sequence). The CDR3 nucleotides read TGCAGTGCTAGTGGTCGGTCTGGAAACACCATATATTTT. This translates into CSASGRSGNTIYF.

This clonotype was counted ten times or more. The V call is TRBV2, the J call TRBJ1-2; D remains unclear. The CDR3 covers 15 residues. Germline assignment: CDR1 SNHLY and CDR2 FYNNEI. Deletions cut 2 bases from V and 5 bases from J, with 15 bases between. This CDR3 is CASSERGRSAYGYTF. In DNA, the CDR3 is TGTGCCAGCAGTGAAAGAGGCAGGTCCGCTTATGGCTACACCTTC.

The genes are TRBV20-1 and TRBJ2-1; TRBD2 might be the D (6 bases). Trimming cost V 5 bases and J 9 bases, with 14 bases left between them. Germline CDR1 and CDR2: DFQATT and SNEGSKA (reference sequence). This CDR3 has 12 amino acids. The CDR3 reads CSAGSLAFEQFF. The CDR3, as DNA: TGCAGTGCTGGATCACTAGCTTTTGAGCAGTTCTTC.